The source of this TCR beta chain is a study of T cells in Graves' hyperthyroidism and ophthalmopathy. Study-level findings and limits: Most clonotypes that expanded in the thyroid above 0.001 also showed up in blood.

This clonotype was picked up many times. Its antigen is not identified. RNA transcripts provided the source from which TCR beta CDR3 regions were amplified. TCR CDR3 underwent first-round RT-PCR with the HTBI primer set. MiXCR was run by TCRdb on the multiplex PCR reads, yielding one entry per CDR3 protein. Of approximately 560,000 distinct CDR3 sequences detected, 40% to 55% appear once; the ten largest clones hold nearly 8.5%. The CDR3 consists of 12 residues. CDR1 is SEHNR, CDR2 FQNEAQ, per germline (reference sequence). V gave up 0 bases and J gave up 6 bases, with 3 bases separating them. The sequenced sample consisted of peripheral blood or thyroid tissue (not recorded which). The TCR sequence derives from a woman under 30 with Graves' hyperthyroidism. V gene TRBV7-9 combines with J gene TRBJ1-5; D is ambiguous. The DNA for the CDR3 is TGTGCCAGCAGCTTAGCAACTCAGCCCCAGCATTTT. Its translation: CASSLATQPQHF.